The next 10 T cell receptor beta chains were all read from a single sample in a study of response to subunit inactivated influenza vaccine. Each CDR3 protein is one row after TCRdb ran MiXCR on the RT-PCR reads. Of 610,000 or so distinct CDR3 sequences listed, 12% to 15% are singletons. Source: PBMCs from blood, taken approximately 13 days after vaccination. These receptors originate from a middle-aged man who received an inactivated influenza vaccine.

Many counts were recorded for this clonotype. The CDR3 DNA follows: TGTGCCAGCAGCTTACAATCAGGTTCGGGGTATGGCTACACCTTC. It translates to CASSLQSGSGYGYTF. The chain recombines TRBV7-2 with TRBJ1-2, with unresolved D. The CDR3 extends over 15 amino acids. V lost 2 bases and J 5 bases, leaving 15 bases between the germline ends. CDR1 and CDR2 (germline): SGHTA, FQGNSA.

This chain uses TRBV12-5 with TRBJ1-5, with a possible D match to TRBD1 (5 bases). The CDR3 runs to 14 residues. Germline CDR1 and CDR2: LGHNT and FRNRAP. The V end lost 1 base, the J end lost 4 bases, and 8 bases lay between the germline ends. In nucleotides, the CDR3 is TGTGCTAGTGGTTTGGGACAGACGAATCAGCCCCAGCATTTT. Amino acid sequence: CASGLGQTNQPQHF.

This clonotype was seen at least ten times. This sequence joins TRBV6-1 and TRBJ1-5; unclear D gene. CDR1 is MNHNS and CDR2 is SASEGT in the germline V gene. The V end lost 3 bases, the J end lost 4 bases, and 10 bases lay between the germline ends. There are 14 residues in the CDR3. In DNA, the CDR3 is TGTGCCAGCAGTGAGCTAAGGCAGAATCAGCCCCAGCATTTT. Translated, it gives CASSELRQNQPQHF.

This clonotype has a count of ten or more. The rearrangement uses TRBV5-1 and TRBJ1-2, with D possibly being TRBD1 (6 bases). This CDR3 is 15 amino acids long. Germline values: CDR1 SGHRS, CDR2 YFSETQ. The V end lost 1 base, the J end lost 3 bases, and 13 bases lay between the germline ends. As DNA, the CDR3 is TGCGCCAGCAGCTTGACGGACAGAGGAGACTATGGCTACACCTTC. Protein product: CASSLTDRGDYGYTF.

V and J are TRBV20-1 and TRBJ2-5; D could derive from TRBD1 or TRBD2 (8 bases each). V was trimmed by 3 bases and J by 4 bases, leaving 15 bases between them. Germline CDR1 and CDR2: DFQATT and SNEGSKA (reference sequence). The CDR3 is 14 residues long. The CDR3 DNA follows: TGCAGTGCTAGTCAGGGGGCGGGAGGAGAGACCCAGTACTTC. It yields the protein CSASQGAGGETQYF.

The table lists this clonotype with many counts. This chain uses TRBV14 with TRBJ2-5; the D gene is possibly TRBD2 (5 bases). The germline V and J ends were trimmed by 2 bases and 7 bases, with 11 bases remaining between them. Germline V gives CDR1 SGHDN, CDR2 FVKESK. This CDR3 region has 13 residues. As DNA, the CDR3 is TGTGCCAGCAGCCAAATTGGACGGGGGACCCAGTACTTC. As protein: CASSQIGRGTQYF.

To note about this clonotype: A clone one base away is much larger, so this may be a read error. J is TRBJ2-1 and V is TRBV6-1; the D is unclear. The CDR3 loop spans 15 amino acids. Germline V gene sequence: CDR1 MNHNS, CDR2 SASEGT. In DNA form, the CDR3 reads TGTGCCAGCAGCATACTTTCCGGGTTCTACAATGAGCATTTCTTC. Its protein product is CASSILSGFYNEHFF.

As regards this clonotype: Relative to the germline gene, one junction end is altered; a read error may explain this. The V gene is TRBV28, the J gene TRBJ2-3; TRBD1 is a possible D gene (6 bases). CDR1 and CDR2 from the germline V gene are MDHEN and SYDVKM. This CDR3 contains 14 residues. CDR3 sequence: CTSSFTGSTDTQYF. The CDR3 bases are TGTACCAGCAGTTTCACAGGGTCCACAGATACGCAGTATTTT.

This clonotype was counted between two and nine times. The V and J genes are TRBV29-1 and TRBJ2-5, with D possibly TRBD2 on 6 matching bases. Trimming cost V 5 bases and J 2 bases, with 21 bases left between them. The CDR3 length is 16 residues. Germline V gives CDR1 SQVTM, CDR2 ANQGSEA. CDR3 loop: CSVTPYGGIIQETQYF. DNA of the CDR3: TGCAGCGTTACTCCATATGGGGGGATTATACAAGAGACCCAGTACTTC.

The chain carries TRBV6-4 and TRBJ2-3; 10 bases map to TRBD2. Germline V gene data show CDR1 as MRHNA and CDR2 as SNTAGT. V dropped 4 bases and J dropped 11; count of bases not matched to a gene: 6. The CDR3 has 13 amino acids. CDR3 in DNA: TGTGCCAGCAGTGCCGAGACTAGCGGGCTGCAGTATTTT. This gives the protein CASSAETSGLQYF.